The sequence of this T cell receptor beta chain was determined in a study of glioma-infiltrating T cells. Concerning this clonotype itself: Its antigen is as yet unknown.

Whole-study findings and limits: Only very few CDR3 sequences appeared in both tissue and blood.

The germline V and J ends were trimmed by 5 bases and 3 bases, with 7 bases remaining between them. This CDR3 is 12 amino acids long. Germline V CDR1 and CDR2: SGHTA, FQGNSA. The iRepertoire nested amplicon-rescue multiplex PCR amplified TCR alpha and beta CDR3s from RNA. One-step reverse transcription and amplification started from about 100-400 ng of tissue mRNA or PBMC total RNA. In TCRdb, the multiplex PCR reads were re-called with MiXCR into one record per CDR3 protein. This table holds about 140,000 distinct CDR3 sequences, approximately 39% found once. This receptor was taken from a human donor with low-grade glioma or glioblastoma, undergoing nonglioma brain surgery, or in good health (not recorded which). The chain has TRBV7-2 and TRBJ1-1, with D hard to call. Sequencing was performed on glioma tissue, nonneoplastic brain tissue, or PBMCs (not recorded which). The CDR3 DNA is TGTGCCAGCAGCCTGTCGGACACTGAAGCTTTCTTT. This gives the protein CASSLSDTEAFF.